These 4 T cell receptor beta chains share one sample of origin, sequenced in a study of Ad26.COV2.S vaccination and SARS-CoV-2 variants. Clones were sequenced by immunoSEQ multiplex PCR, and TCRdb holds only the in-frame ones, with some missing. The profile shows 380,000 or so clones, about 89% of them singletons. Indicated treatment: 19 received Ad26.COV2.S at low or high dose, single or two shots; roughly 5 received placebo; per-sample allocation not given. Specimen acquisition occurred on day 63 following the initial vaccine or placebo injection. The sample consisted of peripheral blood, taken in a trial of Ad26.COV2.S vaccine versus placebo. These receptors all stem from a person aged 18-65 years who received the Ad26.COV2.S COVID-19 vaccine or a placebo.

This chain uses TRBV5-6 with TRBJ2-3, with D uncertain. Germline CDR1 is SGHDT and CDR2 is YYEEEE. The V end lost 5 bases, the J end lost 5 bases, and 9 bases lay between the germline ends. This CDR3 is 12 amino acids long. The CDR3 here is CASSNGVDTQYF. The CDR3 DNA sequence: TGTGCCAGCAGTAATGGGGTAGATACGCAGTATTTT. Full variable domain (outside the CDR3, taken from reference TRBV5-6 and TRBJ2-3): DAGVTQSPTHLIKTRGQQVTLRCSPKSGHDTVSWYQQALGQGPQFIFQYYEEEERQRGNFPDRFSGHQFPNYSSELNVNALLLGDSALYLCASSNGVDTQYFGPGTRLTVL.

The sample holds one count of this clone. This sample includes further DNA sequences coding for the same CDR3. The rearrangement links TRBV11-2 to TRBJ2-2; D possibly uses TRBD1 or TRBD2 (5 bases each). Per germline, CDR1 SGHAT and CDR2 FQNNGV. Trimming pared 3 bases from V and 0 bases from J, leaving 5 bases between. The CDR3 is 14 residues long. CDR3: CASSLGANTGELFF. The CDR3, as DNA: TGTGCCAGCAGCTTGGGGGCGAACACCGGGGAGCTGTTTTTT. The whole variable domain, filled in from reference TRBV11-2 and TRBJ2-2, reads EAGVAQSPRYKIIEKRQSVAFWCNPISGHATLYWYQQILGQGPKLLIQFQNNGVVDDSQLPKDRFSAERLKGVDSTLKIQPAKLEDSAVYLCASSLGANTGELFFGEGSRLTVL.

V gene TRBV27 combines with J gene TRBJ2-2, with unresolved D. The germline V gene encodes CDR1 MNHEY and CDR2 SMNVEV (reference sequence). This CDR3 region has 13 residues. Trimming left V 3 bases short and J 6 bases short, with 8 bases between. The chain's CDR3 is CASSFVASGELFF. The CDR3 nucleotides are TGTGCCAGCAGTTTCGTAGCCTCCGGGGAGCTGTTTTTT.

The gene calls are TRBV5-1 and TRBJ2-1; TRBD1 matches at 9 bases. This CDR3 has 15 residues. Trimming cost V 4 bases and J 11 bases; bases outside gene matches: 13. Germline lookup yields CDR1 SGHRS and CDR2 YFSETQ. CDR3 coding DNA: TGCGCCAGCAGCCTGGACAGGGGTCTCACTAATCAGCAGTTCTTC. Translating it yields CASSLDRGLTNQQFF.